This T cell receptor (beta chain) was sequenced during a study of cytomegalovirus exposure and HLA in healthy donors. General study points: It was confirmed in vitro that a few of the CMV-associated chains were specific for CMV antigens. Cytomegalovirus association was assigned to 150 to 200 TCR beta chains.

The method was immunoSEQ multiplex PCR; TCRdb's version includes in-frame clones alone and lacks a portion of them. The sample carries about 240,000 clones, 87% recorded once. This clone turned up a few times. Its specificity is unknown. The length of the CDR3 is 16 residues. In germline, CDR1 is SGDLS, CDR2 YYNGEE. The V gene end was trimmed by 3 bases and the J gene end by 5 bases; junction bases not matched to a gene: 11. This chain uses TRBV9 with TRBJ1-1; the match to TRBD1 covers 9 bases. The material sequenced was PBMCs. This receptor was obtained from a man aged 18-30 years in good health and CMV-seronegative. The CDR3 protein is CASSAGQGLVKTEAFF. The CDR3 coding sequence is TGTGCCAGCAGCGCGGGACAGGGCTTAGTAAAGACTGAAGCTTTCTTT.